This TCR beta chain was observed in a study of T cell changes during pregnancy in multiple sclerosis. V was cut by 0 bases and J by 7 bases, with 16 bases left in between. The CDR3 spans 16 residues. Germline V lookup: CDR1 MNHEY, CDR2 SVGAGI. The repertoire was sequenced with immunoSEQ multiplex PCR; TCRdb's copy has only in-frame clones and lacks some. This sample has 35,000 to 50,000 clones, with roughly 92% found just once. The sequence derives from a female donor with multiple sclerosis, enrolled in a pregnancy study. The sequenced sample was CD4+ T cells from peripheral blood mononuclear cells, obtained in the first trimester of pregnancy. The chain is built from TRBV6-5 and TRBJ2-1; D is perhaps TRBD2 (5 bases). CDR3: CASSYSTSVGGNEQFF. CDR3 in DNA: TGTGCCAGCAGTTACTCGACCAGCGTGGGCGGGAATGAGCAGTTCTTC.